A selection of T cell receptor beta chains follows, all from one sample in a study of OX40 agonist ivuxolimab in advanced cancers. Method: immunoSEQ multiplex PCR; TCRdb's copy keeps in-frame clones and lacks some. Of tens of thousands of clones listed, over 90% are singletons. This specimen consisted of CD4+ or CD8+ T cells sorted from blood, obtained in a trial of the OX40 agonist ivuxolimab. Every receptor here comes from an adult with an advanced solid tumor such as melanoma, head and neck, liver or kidney cancer. Both conserved end residues are part of each CDR3. A D gene is named only where the DNA matches it firmly. Clone size is stated in some rows and not others, as once, few, many or a class when expanded.

20 TRBJ2-1 TRBD2 TRBV9 NA CASSASPSSGRSPYDNEQFF TGTGCCAGCAGCGCCTCTCCCTCTAGCGGGAGGTCCCCTTATGACAATGAGCAGTTCTTC
16 TRBJ2-4 NA TRBV28 NA CASSPWGEPAKNIQYF TGTGCCAGCAGTCCGTGGGGCGAGCCAGCCAAAAACATTCAGTACTTC
16 TRBJ2-6 NA TRBV7-2 few CASSLQGTSGANVLTF TGTGCCAGCAGCTTACAGGGTACCTCTGGGGCCAACGTCCTGACTTTC
15 TRBJ1-3 TRBD1 TRBV28 few CASSMTGGSGNTIYF TGTGCCAGCAGCATGACAGGGGGCTCTGGAAACACCATATATTTT
16 TRBJ2-6 NA TRBV18 NA CASSPGRASGANVLTF TGTGCCAGCTCACCTGGACGGGCCTCTGGGGCCAACGTCCTGACTTTC
15 TRBJ2-5 TRBD2 TRBV7-8 NA CASSPTSGRYETQYF TGTGCCAGCAGCCCGACTAGCGGGAGGTATGAGACCCAGTACTTC
15 TRBJ2-7 TRBD2 TRBV11-2 NA CASSATSGRAFEQYF TGTGCCAGCAGCGCAACTAGCGGGAGGGCCTTCGAGCAGTACTTC
20 TRBJ2-1 NA TRBV7-3 NA CASSLTVVSDFRSSYNEQFF TGTGCCAGCAGCTTAACTGTTGTTAGCGATTTTCGGAGCTCCTACAATGAGCAGTTCTTC
15 TRBJ1-4 TRBD1 TRBV5-1 NA CASSPTGATNEKLFF TGCGCCAGCAGCCCGACAGGGGCAACTAATGAAAAACTGTTTTTT
14 TRBJ2-1 TRBD2 TRBV28 NA CASRLAGGPREQFF TGTGCCAGCAGACTAGCGGGAGGGCCACGAGAGCAGTTCTTC
15 TRBJ2-4 NA TRBV6-6 NA CASSYRWGKGDIQYF TGTGCCAGCAGTTACCGTTGGGGGAAAGGGGACATTCAGTACTTC
16 TRBJ1-6 NA TRBV10-3 NA CAISEGRVLERSPLHF TGTGCCATCAGTGAGGGTAGGGTCCTAGAACGGTCACCCCTCCACTTT
13 TRBJ1-2 NA TRBV28 NA CASSFGGSYGYTF TGTGCCAGCAGTTTTGGGGGGTCCTATGGCTACACCTTC
13 TRBJ2-7 TRBD1 TRBV5-6 once CASSRDRTHEQYF TGTGCCAGCAGCCGGGACAGGACCCACGAGCAGTACTTC
14 TRBJ2-7 NA TRBV7-9 once CASSLRASIYEQYF TGTGCCAGCAGCTTACGGGCCAGCATCTACGAGCAGTACTTC
16 TRBJ1-6 NA TRBV4-1 NA CASSPGGGIENSPLHF TGCGCCAGCAGCCCGGGAGGGGGAATAGAGAATTCACCCCTCCACTTT
14 TRBJ1-5 NA TRBV30 NA CAVQIGTYNQPQHF TGTGCCGTCCAGATCGGGACATATAATCAGCCCCAGCATTTT
14 TRBJ2-6 NA TRBV7-9 NA CASSRGAGANVLTF TGTGCCAGCAGCCGAGGGGCTGGGGCCAACGTCCTGACTTTC